This record concerns one TCR beta chain sequence. V lost 0 bases and J 5 bases, leaving 10 bases between the germline ends. The CDR3 sequence is 15 residues long. Germline V gives CDR1 SGHTA, CDR2 FQGTGA. Time point defined: persistent/refractory GD, antithyroid drugs over 5 years with positive TRAb. PBMC RNA served as the TCR library source. The TCR beta library used iRepertoire HTBI primers with Arm-PCR amplification of CDR3. Using its own MiXCR run on the multiplex PCR reads, TCRdb lists one record per CDR3 protein. The table lists about 460,000 distinct CDR3 sequences, less than 25% of them singletons, with 10% to 15% in the top ten. The data were obtained in a study of regulatory T cells in long-lasting Graves disease.

This receptor was identified in a female donor with Graves disease. The genes are TRBV7-3 and TRBJ2-2; no reliable D call. The sequences come from peripheral blood mononuclear cells (PBMCs), collected when the disease was refractory, from a patient treated with antithyroid drugs. This chain's CDR3 is CASSLTQHTTGELFF. In nucleotides, the CDR3 is TGTGCCAGCAGCTTAACCCAGCACACGACCGGGGAGCTGTTTTTT.